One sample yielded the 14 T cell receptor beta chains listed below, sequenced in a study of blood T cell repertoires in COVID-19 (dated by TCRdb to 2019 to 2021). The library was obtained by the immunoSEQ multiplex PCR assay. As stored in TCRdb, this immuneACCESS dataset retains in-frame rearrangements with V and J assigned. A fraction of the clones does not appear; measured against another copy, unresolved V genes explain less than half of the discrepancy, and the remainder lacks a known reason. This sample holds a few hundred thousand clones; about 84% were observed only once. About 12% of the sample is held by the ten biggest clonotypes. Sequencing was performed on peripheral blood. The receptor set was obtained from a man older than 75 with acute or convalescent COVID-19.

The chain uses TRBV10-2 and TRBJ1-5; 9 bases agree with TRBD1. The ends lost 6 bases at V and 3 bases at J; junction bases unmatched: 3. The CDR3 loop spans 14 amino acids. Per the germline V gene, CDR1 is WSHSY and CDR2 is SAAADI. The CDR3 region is CASSRDRDNQPQHF. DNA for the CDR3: TGCGCCAGCAGCCGGGACAGGGACAATCAGCCCCAGCATTTT.

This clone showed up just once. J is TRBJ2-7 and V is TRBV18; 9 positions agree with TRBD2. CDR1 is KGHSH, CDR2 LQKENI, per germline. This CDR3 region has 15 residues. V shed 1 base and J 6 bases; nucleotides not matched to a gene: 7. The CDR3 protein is CASSPLAGEDTEQYF. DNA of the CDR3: TGTGCCAGCTCACCACTAGCGGGAGAGGATACCGAGCAGTACTTC.

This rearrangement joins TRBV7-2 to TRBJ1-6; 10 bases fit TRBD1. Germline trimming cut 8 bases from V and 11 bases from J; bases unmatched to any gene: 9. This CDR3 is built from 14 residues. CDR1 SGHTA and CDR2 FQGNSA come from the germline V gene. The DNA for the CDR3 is TGTGCCAGCCGGTTAGGACAGGGGGTAACACCCCTCCACTTT. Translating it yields CASRLGQGVTPLHF.

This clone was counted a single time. The CDR3 DNA is TGTGCCAGCAGCCGGGGACAGAATCAGCCCCAGCATTTT. Amino acids: CASSRGQNQPQHF. The chain has TRBV12-3 or TRBV12-4 and TRBJ1-5; TRBD1 matches at 7 bases. The CDR3 has 13 amino acids. The J segment lost 4 bases and the V segment lost 6 bases, leaving 3 bases of the junction unmatched.

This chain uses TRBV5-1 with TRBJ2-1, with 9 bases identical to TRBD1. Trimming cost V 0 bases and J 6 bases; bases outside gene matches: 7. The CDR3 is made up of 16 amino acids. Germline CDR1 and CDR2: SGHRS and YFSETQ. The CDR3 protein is CASSLAPGQGGNEQFF. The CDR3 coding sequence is TGCGCCAGCAGCTTGGCACCGGGACAGGGAGGCAATGAGCAGTTCTTC.

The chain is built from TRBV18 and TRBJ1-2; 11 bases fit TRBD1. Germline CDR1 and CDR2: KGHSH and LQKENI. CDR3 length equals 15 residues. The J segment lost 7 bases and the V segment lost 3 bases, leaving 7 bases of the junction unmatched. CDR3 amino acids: CASSPDRGQGAGYTF. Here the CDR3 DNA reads TGTGCCAGCTCACCCGATCGCGGACAGGGGGCTGGCTACACCTTC. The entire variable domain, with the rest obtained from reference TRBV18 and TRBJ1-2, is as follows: NAGVMQNPRHLVRRRGQEARLRCSPMKGHSHVYWYRQLPEEGLKFMVYLQKENIIDESGMPKERFSAEFPKEGPSILRIQQVVRGDSAAYFCASSPDRGQGAGYTFGSGTRLTVV.

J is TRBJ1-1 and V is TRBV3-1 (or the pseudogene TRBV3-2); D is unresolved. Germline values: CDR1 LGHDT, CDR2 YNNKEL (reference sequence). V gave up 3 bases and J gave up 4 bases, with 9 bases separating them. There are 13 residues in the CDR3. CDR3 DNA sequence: TGTGCCAGCAGCCACGGGGAAGGCACTGAAGCTTTCTTT. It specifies CASSHGEGTEAFF.

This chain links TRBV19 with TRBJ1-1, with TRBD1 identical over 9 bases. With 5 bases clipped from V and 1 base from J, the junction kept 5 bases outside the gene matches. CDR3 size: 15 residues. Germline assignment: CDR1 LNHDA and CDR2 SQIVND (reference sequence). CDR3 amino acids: CASSPQDRGNTEAFF. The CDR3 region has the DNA TGTGCCAGTAGTCCCCAGGACAGGGGGAACACTGAAGCTTTCTTT.

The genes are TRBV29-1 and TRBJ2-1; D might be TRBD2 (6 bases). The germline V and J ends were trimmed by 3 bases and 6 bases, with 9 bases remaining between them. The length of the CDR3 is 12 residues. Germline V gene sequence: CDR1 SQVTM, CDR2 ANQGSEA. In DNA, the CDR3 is TGCAGCGTTGAGGAGGGTGCCAATGAGCAGTTCTTC. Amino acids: CSVEEGANEQFF.

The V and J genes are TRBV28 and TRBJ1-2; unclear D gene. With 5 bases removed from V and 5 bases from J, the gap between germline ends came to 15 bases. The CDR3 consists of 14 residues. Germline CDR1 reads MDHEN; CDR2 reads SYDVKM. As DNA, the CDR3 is TGTGCCAGCAGTACCCCGCTCGGGTTGTATGGCTACACCTTC. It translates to CASSTPLGLYGYTF.

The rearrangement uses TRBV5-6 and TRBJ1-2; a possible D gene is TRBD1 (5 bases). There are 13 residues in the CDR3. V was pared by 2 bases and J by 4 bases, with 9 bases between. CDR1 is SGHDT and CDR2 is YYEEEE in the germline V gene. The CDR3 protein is CASSLRGSYGYTF. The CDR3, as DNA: TGTGCCAGCAGCTTAAGGGGAAGCTATGGCTACACCTTC.

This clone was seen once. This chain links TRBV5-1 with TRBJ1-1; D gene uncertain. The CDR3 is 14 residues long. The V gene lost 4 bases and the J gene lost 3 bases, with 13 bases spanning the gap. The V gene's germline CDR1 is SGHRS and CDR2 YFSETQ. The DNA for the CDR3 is TGCGCCAGCAGCCTTGACGGGTGGGACACTGAAGCTTTCTTT. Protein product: CASSLDGWDTEAFF.

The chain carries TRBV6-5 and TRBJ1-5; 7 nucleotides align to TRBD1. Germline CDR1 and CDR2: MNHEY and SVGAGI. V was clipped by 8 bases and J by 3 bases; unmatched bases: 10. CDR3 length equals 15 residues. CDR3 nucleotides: TGTGCCAGCCCCGAACCGGGACAGCTCAATCAGCCCCAGCATTTT. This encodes CASPEPGQLNQPQHF.

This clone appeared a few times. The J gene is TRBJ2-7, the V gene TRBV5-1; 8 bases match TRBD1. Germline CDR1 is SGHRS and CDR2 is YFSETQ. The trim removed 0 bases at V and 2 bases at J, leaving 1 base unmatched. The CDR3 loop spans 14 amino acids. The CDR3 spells CASSLGDRTYEQYF. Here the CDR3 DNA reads TGCGCCAGCAGCTTGGGGGACAGGACCTACGAGCAGTACTTC.